These 18 T cell receptor beta chains originate from one sample sequenced in a study of sequential checkpoint blockade in melanoma. Clones were sequenced by immunoSEQ multiplex PCR, and TCRdb holds only the in-frame ones, with some missing. The sample lists under 7,500 clones; around 26% were seen once. Treatment here: randomized to nivolumab then ipilimumab (arm A) or the reverse (arm B). The source was tumor tissue (inferred from file names), collected from a patient given nivolumab and ipilimumab in sequence. The receptors here all came from a human donor with melanoma.

J is TRBJ1-4 and V is TRBV30; unclear D gene. Germline values: CDR1 GTSNPN, CDR2 SVGIG (reference sequence). The V end lost 3 bases, the J end lost 0 bases, and 8 bases lay between the germline ends. CDR3 size: 14 residues. DNA of the CDR3: TGTGCCTGGAGACCCCCGGCAACTAATGAAAAACTGTTTTTT. Translating it yields CAWRPPATNEKLFF.

The chain uses TRBV15 and TRBJ2-5; 7 bases match TRBD1. The germline gives CDR1 LNHNV, CDR2 YYDKDF (reference sequence). V was clipped by 0 bases and J by 5 bases; unmatched bases: 9. The CDR3 runs to 16 residues. The CDR3 DNA is TGTGCCACCAGCAGAGACAACCCGACAGGGTTGGAGACCCAGTACTTC. Residues: CATSRDNPTGLETQYF.

The sample holds a few counts of this clone. The gene calls are TRBV5-1 and TRBJ1-6; tentatively, D is TRBD1 (6 bases). The CDR3 is made up of 15 amino acids. Germline V gene lookup returns CDR1 SGHRS and CDR2 YFSETQ. V was trimmed by 2 bases and J by 6 bases, leaving 12 bases between them. This CDR3 is CASSLLGAGNSPLHF. The CDR3 DNA sequence: TGCGCCAGCAGCTTATTGGGGGCAGGTAATTCACCCCTCCACTTT.

There are a few counts of this clone. The CDR3 region has the DNA TGTGCCAGCAGCCCCGGGGTGATAGCTGGCTACACCTTC. Its translation is CASSPGVIAGYTF. The chain has TRBV7-8 and TRBJ1-2; no firm D call. CDR3 length equals 13 residues. Germline CDR1 and CDR2: SGHVS and FQNEAQ. V lost 5 bases and J 7 bases, leaving 14 bases between the germline ends.

By share, this clone ranks as medium-sized. The CDR3 loop is CASSPQGLADNYEQYF. CDR3 DNA sequence: TGTGCCAGCAGCCCGCAAGGACTAGCGGACAACTACGAGCAGTACTTC. The genes are TRBV9 and TRBJ2-7; 10 positions match TRBD2. Germline V gene lookup returns CDR1 SGDLS and CDR2 YYNGEE. V shed 4 bases and J 3 bases; nucleotides not matched to a gene: 10. The CDR3 consists of 16 residues.

This clone has at least ten counts. The chain is built from TRBV7-5 and TRBJ2-6; the table's D call, TRBD2, has no DNA check behind it. TRBV7-5 is a listed pseudogene. The CDR3 totals 20 residues. CDR3 region: CASSKTSGDAYGSGANVLTF. The CDR3 DNA is TGTGCCAGCAGCAAGACTAGCGGCGACGCCTATGGCTCTGGGGCCAACGTCCTGACTTTC.

The V call is TRBV6-7, the J call TRBJ2-4; D might be TRBD2 (6 bases). TRBV6-7 has ORF status, its function being uncertain. CDR3 length equals 11 residues. V lost 10 bases to trimming and J lost 13 bases, with 17 bases between them. The CDR3 region has the DNA TGTGCCATCAATAGCGGAGTCAGACAGTACTTC. Translating it yields CAINSGVRQYF.

The V and J genes are TRBV5-1 and TRBJ2-1; D is uncertain. CDR1 and CDR2 (germline): SGHRS, YFSETQ. The germline V and J ends were trimmed by 3 bases and 4 bases, with 14 bases remaining between them. There are 15 residues in the CDR3. CDR3 coding DNA: TGCGCCAGCAGCTCCCCGCCGAGTAGTTACAATGAGCAGTTCTTC. Translating it yields CASSSPPSSYNEQFF.

This clone was seen more than once but under ten times. The CDR3 is CASSPQGANEKLFF. As DNA, the CDR3 is TGTGCCAGCTCACCACAGGGGGCTAATGAAAAACTGTTTTTT. This rearrangement joins TRBV18 to TRBJ1-4; a possible D gene is TRBD1 (6 bases). The CDR3 length is 14 residues. Germline CDR1 reads KGHSH; CDR2 reads LQKENI. The ends were cut back, 1 base at V and 3 bases at J, with 6 bases in the middle. The entire variable domain, with the rest obtained from reference TRBV18 and TRBJ1-4, is as follows: NAGVMQNPRHLVRRRGQEARLRCSPMKGHSHVYWYRQLPEEGLKFMVYLQKENIIDESGMPKERFSAEFPKEGPSILRIQQVVRGDSAAYFCASSPQGANEKLFFGSGTQLSVL.

In its sample, this clone was seen many times. The V gene is TRBV11-3, the J gene TRBJ2-7, with TRBD2 identical over 10 bases. CDR1 is SGHNT and CDR2 is YENEEA in the germline V gene. Losses at the gene ends were 5 bases for V and 5 bases for J; bases not matched to a gene: 9. The CDR3 sequence is 15 residues long. CDR3 in DNA: TGTGCCAGCAGCCAAGCAGCGGGAGGGCCACACGAGCAGTACTTC. Its translation is CASSQAAGGPHEQYF.

The chain carries TRBV19 and TRBJ1-2; D is undetermined. The CDR3 covers 12 residues. Germline V CDR1 and CDR2: LNHDA, SQIVND (reference sequence). The ends were cut back, 5 bases at V and 3 bases at J, with 7 bases in the middle. As DNA, the CDR3 is TGTGCCAGTAGTCCGGGTCACTATGGCTACACCTTC. Protein: CASSPGHYGYTF.

The chain joins TRBV19 to TRBJ1-4; D uncertain. V gave up 5 bases and J gave up 11 bases, with 12 bases separating them. The V gene's germline CDR1 is LNHDA and CDR2 SQIVND (reference sequence). This CDR3 is built from 12 residues. The CDR3 here is CASSVSPVKLFF. The CDR3 DNA reads as TGTGCCAGTAGTGTCTCCCCAGTGAAACTGTTTTTT.

This clone has just a few counts. The chain links TRBV28 to TRBJ1-6; D may be TRBD1 (6 bases). Germline V gene sequence: CDR1 MDHEN, CDR2 SYDVKM. V was clipped by 6 bases and J by 0 bases, with 18 bases between them. The CDR3 has 18 residues. The CDR3 region is CASSIDRLESSYNSPLHF. The CDR3 nucleotides read TGTGCCAGCAGCATCGACAGGCTCGAGAGCTCCTATAATTCACCCCTCCACTTT.

V gene TRBV30 combines with J gene TRBJ2-3; the match to TRBD2 covers 7 bases. Unmatched junction bases numbered 5, after V lost 2 bases and J lost 0 bases. CDR1 and CDR2 from the germline V gene are GTSNPN and SVGIG (reference sequence). The CDR3 consists of 15 residues. CDR3: CAWSTRGVSTDTQYF. The CDR3 region has the DNA TGTGCCTGGAGTACCCGGGGGGTGAGCACAGATACGCAGTATTTT. Drawing the rest from reference TRBV30 and TRBJ2-3, the complete variable domain is SQTIHQWPATLVQPVGSPLSLECTVEGTSNPNLYWYRQAAGRGLQLLFYSVGIGQISSEVPQNLSASRPQDRQFILSSKKLLLSDSGFYLCAWSTRGVSTDTQYFGPGTRLTVL.

The V gene is TRBV18, the J gene TRBJ1-2, with TRBD1 matching 9 bases. The CDR3 totals 14 residues. From germline, CDR1 is KGHSH and CDR2 LQKENI. J gave up 0 bases and V 6 bases, and 2 bases lay outside the gene matches. CDR3 loop: CASSGQGSNYGYTF. CDR3 DNA: TGTGCCAGCTCGGGACAGGGCTCTAACTATGGCTACACCTTC.

This clone was seen many times. V gene TRBV11-3 combines with J gene TRBJ1-4; 9 positions agree with TRBD1. CDR3 length: 15 amino acids. The V gene end was trimmed by 6 bases and the J gene end by 6 bases; junction bases not matched to a gene: 8. Per the germline V gene, CDR1 is SGHNT and CDR2 is YENEEA. The CDR3 loop reads CASSYTGGGYEKLFF. In DNA, the CDR3 is TGTGCCAGCAGTTATACAGGGGGCGGGTATGAAAAACTGTTTTTT.

There are a few counts of this clone. The chain uses TRBV6-8 and TRBJ2-1; D may be TRBD2 (6 bases). This CDR3 has 15 amino acids. With 6 bases removed from V and 2 bases from J, the gap between germline ends came to 14 bases. The V gene's germline CDR1 is MNHGY and CDR2 SAAAGT. The CDR3 DNA sequence: TGTGCCAGCAGCCCCCCGGGAGTGACCTACAATGAGCAGTTCTTC. This translates into CASSPPGVTYNEQFF.

This clone was seen a few times. The CDR3 DNA follows: TGCGCCAGCAGCCAAGATTCCGGCCCCGGGGAGCTGTTTTTT. Translating it yields CASSQDSGPGELFF. The chain has TRBV23-1 and TRBJ2-2; D remains unclear. TRBV23-1 is assigned to the ORF class and has an uncertain function. V was shortened by 6 bases and J by 6 bases, with 14 bases between the two germline ends. The CDR3 extends over 14 amino acids.